This is a list of T cell receptor beta chains from one sample in a study of resident and recirculating memory T cells in vitiligo. The repertoire was sequenced with immunoSEQ multiplex PCR; TCRdb's copy has only in-frame clones and lacks some. The repertoire has tens of thousands of clones, roughly nine tenths of them found once; the top ten carry about 5%. The specimen sequenced was blood. The receptors were gathered from a male donor with vitiligo. The CDR3 runs from the conserved cysteine through the conserved F or W. A D gene is named only where the DNA matches it firmly. Not every row has a clone size; where given, it reads once, few, many or a size class.

>-|-|TRBV11-2|TRBJ2-7
CASSLGALAVNTYEQYF
TGTGCCAGCAGCTTGGGGGCCCTAGCGGTCAACACCTACGAGCAGTACTTC
>TRBD2|-|TRBV15|TRBJ2-3
CATSRRGISTDTQYF
TGTGCCACCAGCCGGCGGGGGATCAGCACAGATACGCAGTATTTT
>TRBD2|few|TRBV19|TRBJ2-7
CASRAGGPYEQYF
TGTGCCAGTAGGGCGGGAGGGCCCTACGAGCAGTACTTC
>-|few|TRBV5-1|TRBJ1-1
CASSLDGGWTEAFF
TGCGCCAGCAGCTTGGATGGGGGCTGGACTGAAGCTTTCTTT
>TRBD1|-|TRBV7-2|TRBJ1-4
CASSFTGTGVLEKLFF
TGTGCCAGCAGCTTCACCGGGACAGGGGTTCTCGAAAAACTGTTTTTT
>-|-|TRBV10-3|TRBJ2-6
CAISESEGADGANVLTF
TGTGCCATCAGTGAGTCGGAGGGGGCCGACGGGGCCAACGTCCTGACTTTC
>TRBD2|-|TRBV9|TRBJ2-2
CASSVGGGENTGELFF
TGTGCCAGCAGCGTGGGGGGGGGAGAAAACACCGGGGAGCTGTTTTTT
>TRBD2|once|TRBV10-3|TRBJ2-7
CAIGLGGDEQYF
TGTGCCATCGGTCTGGGGGGGGACGAGCAGTACTTC
>TRBD2|-|TRBV7-2|TRBJ2-1
CASSPRLAGGPGFQFF
TGTGCCAGCAGCCCACGACTAGCGGGAGGGCCAGGGTTCCAGTTCTTC
>TRBD1|-|TRBV7-8|TRBJ2-7
CASSSTGGFYEQYF
TGTGCCAGCAGCTCGACAGGGGGGTTCTACGAGCAGTACTTC
>TRBD1|once|TRBV5-1|TRBJ1-2
CASSLVPGQGNGYTF
TGCGCCAGCAGCTTGGTCCCCGGACAGGGAAATGGCTACACCTTC
>TRBD2|-|TRBV5-1|TRBJ2-2
CASSLPGLADLTGELFF
TGCGCCAGCAGCCTACCGGGACTAGCGGACCTCACCGGGGAGCTGTTTTTT
>-|-|TRBV5-1|TRBJ2-5
CASSSGGAETQYF
TGCGCCAGCAGCTCGGGGGGCGCAGAGACCCAGTACTTC
>TRBD2|-|TRBV5-1|TRBJ2-7
CASSLDYAGGPYEQYF
TGCGCCAGCAGCTTGGATTACGCGGGAGGGCCCTACGAGCAGTACTTC
>-|once|TRBV6-5|TRBJ2-5
CASSYSFGQKETQYF
TGTGCCAGCAGTTACTCGTTTGGACAGAAAGAGACCCAGTACTTC
>-|-|TRBV7-9|TRBJ2-1
CASRTPTGPEQFF
TGTGCCAGCAGGACCCCTACAGGTCCGGAGCAGTTCTTC
>TRBD1|-|TRBV27|TRBJ1-4
CASSPDRAPNEKLFF
TGTGCCAGCAGTCCTGACAGGGCTCCTAATGAAAAACTGTTTTTT
>TRBD1|-|TRBV11-3|TRBJ2-5
CASSPGTGGFGETQYF
TGTGCCAGCAGCCCCGGGACAGGGGGCTTTGGTGAGACCCAGTACTTC
>TRBD2|-|TRBV7-9|TRBJ2-7
CASSNGEGLSYEQYF
TGTGCCAGCAGCAACGGGGAGGGCCTCTCCTACGAGCAGTACTTC
>-|-|TRBV5-4|TRBJ2-5
CASSPPTGETQYF
TGTGCCAGCAGCCCCCCTACGGGAGAGACCCAGTACTTC
>-|once|TRBV10-2|TRBJ2-4
CASTPGVLVTKNIQYF
TGCGCCAGCACCCCAGGGGTCCTAGTGACCAAAAACATTCAGTACTTC
>TRBD2|-|TRBV4-1|TRBJ2-7
CASSQEFVTSGSYEQYF
TGCGCCAGCAGCCAAGAGTTCGTGACTAGCGGATCCTACGAGCAGTACTTC
>TRBD1|-|TRBV27|TRBJ2-1
CASSFSVGQVYNEQFF
TGTGCCAGCAGTTTCTCGGTGGGACAGGTATACAATGAGCAGTTCTTC
>TRBD2|many|TRBV4-2|TRBJ2-6
CASSRTSGSGANVLTF
TGTGCCAGCAGCCGGACTAGCGGGTCTGGGGCCAACGTCCTGACTTTC
>-|-|TRBV19|TRBJ2-7
CASSLGGSSYEQYF
TGTGCCAGTAGTTTGGGGGGAAGCTCCTACGAGCAGTACTTC
>-|-|TRBV5-1|TRBJ2-5
CASSFVPGQETQYF
TGCGCCAGCAGCTTTGTGCCAGGTCAAGAGACCCAGTACTTC
>-|-|TRBV7-9|TRBJ2-5
CASSLGWLARETQYF
TGTGCCAGCAGCTTAGGGTGGCTAGCGCGAGAGACCCAGTACTTC
>TRBD1|-|TRBV4-1|TRBJ1-5
CASSRLQGARSNQPQHF
TGCGCCAGCAGCCGATTACAGGGGGCCCGTAGCAATCAGCCCCAGCATTTT
>-|-|TRBV4-2|TRBJ2-5
CASSQDECLPGQTKHQTEETQYF
TGTGCCAGCAGCCAAGATGAGTGTTTGCCCGGACAGACCAAACACCAAACAGAAGAGACCCAGTACTTC
>-|-|TRBV6-1|TRBJ2-7
CASSPDNLISYEQYF
TGTGCCAGCAGTCCTGACAACCTAATTAGCTACGAGCAGTACTTC
>TRBD1|-|TRBV19|TRBJ2-7
CASSIGQVSSYEQYF
TGTGCCAGTAGTATCGGACAGGTCAGCTCCTACGAGCAGTACTTC
>TRBD1|-|TRBV18|TRBJ1-1
CASSRQGDTEAFF
TGTGCCAGCTCACGACAGGGGGACACTGAAGCTTTCTTT
>TRBD2|-|TRBV29-1|TRBJ2-1
CSVDKTSGRFVGNEQFF
TGCAGCGTTGATAAGACTAGCGGGAGGTTTGTGGGCAATGAGCAGTTCTTC
>TRBD1|-|TRBV7-9|TRBJ1-1
CASSLGTGVGF
TGTGCCAGCAGCTTAGGAACAGGGGTGGGTTTT
>-|-|TRBV6-4|TRBJ1-5
CAVLCGAGQPQHF
TGTGCCGTCCTTTGTGGGGCGGGACAGCCCCAGCATTTT
>TRBD1|-|TRBV7-9|TRBJ1-4
CASSFYRGRDEKLFF
TGTGCCAGCAGCTTTTACAGGGGGCGGGATGAAAAACTGTTTTTT
>-|-|TRBV7-6|TRBJ1-2
CASSLQENYGYTF
TGTGCCAGCAGCCTACAGGAGAACTATGGCTACACCTTC
>-|-|TRBV14|TRBJ1-2
CASSHISGRYGYTF
TGTGCCAGCAGCCATATCTCAGGGAGGTATGGCTACACCTTC
>-|few|TRBV6-5|TRBJ1-1
CASSYPDTEAFF
TGTGCCAGCAGTTATCCCGACACTGAAGCTTTCTTT
>-|-|TRBV5-4|TRBJ2-3
CASRATGIGTDTQYF
TGTGCCAGCAGGGCCACAGGGATTGGCACAGATACGCAGTATTTT
>TRBD2|-|TRBV6-4|TRBJ2-3
CASSALAGGPVSTDTQYF
TGTGCCAGCAGTGCGCTAGCGGGAGGGCCGGTAAGCACAGATACGCAGTATTTT
>-|-|TRBV28|TRBJ2-7
CATHHEQYF
TGTGCCACCCATCACGAGCAGTACTTC
>TRBD2|-|TRBV13|TRBJ2-1
CASSSVLAGGDEQFF
TGTGCCAGCAGCTCGGTACTAGCGGGAGGGGATGAGCAGTTCTTC
>-|-|TRBV28|TRBJ1-1
CASSLPLWSGNTEAFF
TGTGCCAGCAGTTTACCCCTATGGTCCGGGAACACTGAAGCTTTCTTT
>-|-|TRBV27|TRBJ2-7
CASTHLAPGLNPYEQYF
TGTGCCAGCACCCACCTCGCGCCGGGACTCAACCCCTACGAGCAGTACTTC
>-|-|TRBV27|TRBJ2-7
CASSRGALYEQYF
TGTGCCAGCAGCCGGGGGGCCCTTTACGAGCAGTACTTC
>TRBD1|-|TRBV9|TRBJ1-4
CASSPEGQGDGEKLFF
TGTGCCAGCAGCCCCGAGGGACAGGGGGATGGTGAAAAACTGTTTTTT
>-|-|TRBV4-3|TRBJ1-5
CASSLAGPNQPQHF
TGCGCCAGCAGCCTAGCAGGGCCCAATCAGCCCCAGCATTTT
>TRBD1|-|TRBV6-6|TRBJ1-2
CASSSQTTGNYGYTF
TGTGCCAGCAGTTCTCAGACGACAGGGAACTATGGCTACACCTTC
>-|-|TRBV6-5|TRBJ2-7
CASSYEAKQYF
TGTGCCAGCAGTTACGAGGCAAAGCAGTACTTC
>-|-|TRBV6-1|TRBJ2-2
CASSWTTNTGELFF
TGTGCCAGCAGTTGGACAACGAACACCGGGGAGCTGTTTTTT
>-|-|TRBV23-1|TRBJ2-7
CASSHEVLFSYEQYF
TGCGCCAGCAGTCATGAGGTTCTCTTCTCCTACGAGCAGTACTTC
>TRBD2|-|TRBV5-1|TRBJ2-1
CASSSISGRNEQFF
TGCGCCAGCAGCTCGATTAGCGGGAGGAATGAGCAGTTCTTC
>-|-|TRBV5-8|TRBJ1-4
CASSLVSGGAVEKLFF
TGTGCCAGCAGCTTGGTATCCGGGGGGGCAGTCGAAAAACTGTTTTTT
>TRBD1|-|TRBV11-1|TRBJ1-2
CASSFRDRDGYTF
TGTGCCAGCAGCTTCCGGGACAGAGATGGCTACACCTTC